Presented here are 18 T cell receptor beta chains from one specimen sequenced in a study of T cells in Graves' hyperthyroidism and ophthalmopathy. Researchers amplified the TCR beta CDR3 regions from RNA transcripts. Using the HTBI primer set, a first-round RT-PCR was run on the TCR CDR3. MiXCR, run by TCRdb on the multiplex PCR reads, gives a single entry per CDR3 protein. The top ten clones hold less than 25% of a sample with roughly 360,000 distinct CDR3 sequences, approximately 13% of them seen once. The sample comprised blood. These receptors originate from a man aged 25-40 years with Graves' hyperthyroidism that later progressed to Graves' ophthalmopathy.

This clonotype has a count of ten or more. The V and J genes are TRBV27 and TRBJ2-3; the D gene could be TRBD1 or TRBD2 (5 bases each). CDR3 size: 16 residues. V was shortened by 3 bases and J by 2 bases, with 15 bases between the two germline ends. The germline CDR1 and CDR2 sequences are MNHEY and SMNVEV (reference sequence). CDR3 coding DNA: TGTGCCAGCAGTTTTTTCGTTGGGGGTTTCACAGATACGCAGTATTTT. It encodes CASSFFVGGFTDTQYF.

The chain has TRBV30 and TRBJ1-4; D gene uncertain. The CDR3 has 14 residues. Germline loops: CDR1 GTSNPN, CDR2 SVGIG (reference sequence). Trimming removed 5 bases from V and 2 bases from J, with 12 bases in between. This chain's CDR3 is CAWAPGATNEKLFF. For the CDR3, the DNA is TGTGCCTGGGCTCCGGGTGCGACTAATGAAAAACTGTTTTTT.

The chain joins TRBV3-1 to TRBJ2-5; D remains ambiguous. Trimming stripped 2 bases from V and 5 bases from J, with 3 bases between. Germline values: CDR1 LGHDT, CDR2 YNNKEL (reference sequence). The CDR3 contains 11 residues. The CDR3 DNA follows: TGTGCCAGCAGCCAACTGGAGACCCAGTACTTC. Its translation is CASSQLETQYF.

This clonotype was seen a few times. V usage is TRBV5-6 and J usage is TRBJ2-1; D is undetermined. This CDR3 is built from 14 residues. Per the germline V gene, CDR1 is SGHDT and CDR2 is YYEEEE. V lost 4 bases and J 6 bases, leaving 14 bases between the germline ends. CDR3 coding DNA: TGTGCCAGCAGCGCAACCGGGCTGGGCAATGAGCAGTTCTTC. Its protein product is CASSATGLGNEQFF.

This clonotype was found many times. The V call is TRBV20-1, the J call TRBJ1-1; D not certain. This CDR3 is 12 amino acids long. Trimming removed 6 bases at V and 1 base at J, with 9 bases between. Germline-derived CDR1 and CDR2 are DFQATT and SNEGSKA (reference sequence). CDR3 amino acids: CSAPKGNTEAFF. In DNA, the CDR3 is TGCAGTGCCCCAAAGGGGAACACTGAAGCTTTCTTT.

In this sample, this clonotype turned up many times. V is TRBV27 and J is TRBJ2-3, with 9 bases identical to TRBD2. CDR1 and CDR2 (germline): MNHEY, SMNVEV (reference sequence). V gave up 0 bases and J gave up 3 bases; unmatched junction bases: 7. The CDR3 sequence is 17 residues long. CDR3 loop: CASSLSRGGGATDTQYF. CDR3 DNA sequence: TGTGCCAGCAGTTTATCGAGGGGCGGGGGGGCAACAGATACGCAGTATTTT.

The V and J genes are TRBV7-2 and TRBJ1-2; D perhaps matches TRBD1 (6 bases). Trimming cost V 6 bases and J 6 bases, with 17 bases left between them. CDR1 is SGHTA, CDR2 FQGNSA, per germline. The CDR3 length is 14 residues. The CDR3 loop reads CASRPGGGGDGYTF. CDR3 bases: TGTGCCAGCAGACCCGGGGGCGGGGGCGATGGCTACACCTTC.

This clonotype was counted a few times. The chain carries TRBV18 and TRBJ2-2, with TRBD2 matching 9 bases. Germline V gene data show CDR1 as KGHSH and CDR2 as LQKENI. CDR3 size: 17 residues. V lost 0 bases and J lost 4; bases outside the gene matches: 6. CDR3 region: CASSPPSRGGRTGELFF. The CDR3 bases are TGTGCCAGCTCACCACCATCGCGGGGGGGCCGCACCGGGGAGCTGTTTTTT.

This clonotype appeared many times. CDR3 protein: CASSPSGITRRGTEAFF. DNA of the CDR3: TGTGCCAGCAGCCCCTCGGGCATTACAAGGAGGGGCACTGAAGCTTTCTTT. The chain uses TRBV2 and TRBJ1-1, with D maybe TRBD1 (5 bases). The CDR3 loop spans 17 amino acids. In germline, CDR1 is SNHLY, CDR2 FYNNEI. The V and J ends lost 6 bases and 4 bases respectively, with 24 bases between them.

The chain couples TRBV19 to TRBJ1-5, with D hard to call. The germline V gene has CDR1 LNHDA and CDR2 SQIVND (reference sequence). The CDR3 spans 12 residues. CDR3 sequence: CASRTLTQPQHF. The CDR3 DNA sequence: TGTGCATCCAGGACCCTTACCCAGCCCCAGCATTTT.

This chain joins TRBV10-2 and TRBJ2-5, with 8 bases identical to TRBD1. The V gene end was trimmed by 0 bases and the J gene end by 4 bases; junction bases not matched to a gene: 4. The CDR3 extends over 15 amino acids. CDR1 and CDR2 (germline): WSHSY, SAAADI. CDR3 DNA: TGCGCCAGCAGTGAGTCGACCAGGGGGCTAGAGACCCAGTACTTC. Its protein product is CASSESTRGLETQYF.

This clonotype was picked up many times. The chain uses TRBV9 and TRBJ1-4; 7 bases are a match to TRBD1. The length of the CDR3 is 15 residues. Germline values: CDR1 SGDLS, CDR2 YYNGEE. V lost 4 bases and J lost 7; bases outside the gene matches: 10. The CDR3 sequence: CASSSRDRALEKLFF. The CDR3, as DNA: TGTGCCAGCAGCTCCCGAGACAGGGCCCTTGAAAAACTGTTTTTT. Full variable domain (rest looked up from reference TRBV9 and TRBJ1-4): DSGVTQTPKHLITATGQRVTLRCSPRSGDLSVYWYQQSLDQGLQFLIQYYNGEERAKGNILERFSAQQFPDLHSELNLSSLELGDSALYFCASSSRDRALEKLFFGSGTQLSVL.

This clonotype has a handful of counts. The chain couples TRBV29-1 to TRBJ1-3; D not certain. Trimming removed 4 bases from V and 2 bases from J, with 9 bases in between. The V gene's germline CDR1 is SQVTM and CDR2 ANQGSEA. The CDR3 has 13 residues. The CDR3 loop reads CSVVRKAGNTIYF. The CDR3 DNA sequence: TGCAGCGTTGTTCGGAAGGCTGGAAACACCATATATTTT.

J is TRBJ1-5 and V is TRBV4-1, with D possibly TRBD1 on 6 matching bases. CDR3 length equals 18 residues. The germline V and J ends were trimmed by 4 bases and 0 bases, with 19 bases remaining between them. Germline CDR1 reads MGHRA; CDR2 reads YSYEKL. CDR3 nucleotides: TGCGCCAGCAGCCCTACCGGGACACAACCTCTTAGCAATCAGCCCCAGCATTTT. Translated, it gives CASSPTGTQPLSNQPQHF.

This clonotype was picked up a small number of times. The gene calls are TRBV10-3 and TRBJ2-7; no reliable D call. The germline CDR1 and CDR2 sequences are ENHRY and SYGVKD. The CDR3 spans 11 residues. Trimming shortened V by 8 bases and J by 5 bases, and 10 bases separated the two germline ends. The CDR3 is CAIQDLDEQYF. DNA for the CDR3: TGTGCCATCCAAGATCTCGACGAGCAGTACTTC.

This clonotype has at least ten counts. The rearrangement uses TRBV5-4 and TRBJ1-2; D is perhaps TRBD1 (6 bases). The CDR3 consists of 14 residues. V lost 1 base and J lost 0, with 7 bases in between. Germline values: CDR1 SGHNT, CDR2 YYREEE (reference sequence). CDR3 in DNA: TGTGCCAGCAGCTTGAAGGGGGCTAACTATGGCTACACCTTC. Protein product: CASSLKGANYGYTF. Supplemented by reference TRBV5-4 and TRBJ1-2, the full variable domain reads ETGVTQSPTHLIKTRGQQVTLRCSSQSGHNTVSWYQQALGQGPQFIFQYYREEENGRGNFPPRFSGLQFPNYSSELNVNALELDDSALYLCASSLKGANYGYTFGSGTRLTVV.

This clonotype was detected many times. V usage is TRBV7-9 and J usage is TRBJ1-4; D remains ambiguous. This CDR3 comprises 15 residues. The V end lost 1 base, the J end lost 6 bases, and 12 bases lay between the germline ends. Germline V gene data show CDR1 as SEHNR and CDR2 as FQNEAQ (reference sequence). The chain's CDR3 is CASSLVGQTDEKLFF. CDR3 DNA: TGTGCCAGCAGCTTAGTCGGGCAGACCGATGAAAAACTGTTTTTT.

Details on this clonotype: This could be a read error, since a much larger clone is one nucleotide away. The chain employs TRBV6-2 or TRBV6-3 and TRBJ1-2; D ambiguous. There are 13 residues in the CDR3. The germline V gene has CDR1 MNHEY and CDR2 SVGEGT. CDR3 amino acids: CASSREEYYGYAF. The CDR3 DNA sequence: TGTGCCAGCAGCCGGGAGGAATACTATGGCTACGCCTTC.